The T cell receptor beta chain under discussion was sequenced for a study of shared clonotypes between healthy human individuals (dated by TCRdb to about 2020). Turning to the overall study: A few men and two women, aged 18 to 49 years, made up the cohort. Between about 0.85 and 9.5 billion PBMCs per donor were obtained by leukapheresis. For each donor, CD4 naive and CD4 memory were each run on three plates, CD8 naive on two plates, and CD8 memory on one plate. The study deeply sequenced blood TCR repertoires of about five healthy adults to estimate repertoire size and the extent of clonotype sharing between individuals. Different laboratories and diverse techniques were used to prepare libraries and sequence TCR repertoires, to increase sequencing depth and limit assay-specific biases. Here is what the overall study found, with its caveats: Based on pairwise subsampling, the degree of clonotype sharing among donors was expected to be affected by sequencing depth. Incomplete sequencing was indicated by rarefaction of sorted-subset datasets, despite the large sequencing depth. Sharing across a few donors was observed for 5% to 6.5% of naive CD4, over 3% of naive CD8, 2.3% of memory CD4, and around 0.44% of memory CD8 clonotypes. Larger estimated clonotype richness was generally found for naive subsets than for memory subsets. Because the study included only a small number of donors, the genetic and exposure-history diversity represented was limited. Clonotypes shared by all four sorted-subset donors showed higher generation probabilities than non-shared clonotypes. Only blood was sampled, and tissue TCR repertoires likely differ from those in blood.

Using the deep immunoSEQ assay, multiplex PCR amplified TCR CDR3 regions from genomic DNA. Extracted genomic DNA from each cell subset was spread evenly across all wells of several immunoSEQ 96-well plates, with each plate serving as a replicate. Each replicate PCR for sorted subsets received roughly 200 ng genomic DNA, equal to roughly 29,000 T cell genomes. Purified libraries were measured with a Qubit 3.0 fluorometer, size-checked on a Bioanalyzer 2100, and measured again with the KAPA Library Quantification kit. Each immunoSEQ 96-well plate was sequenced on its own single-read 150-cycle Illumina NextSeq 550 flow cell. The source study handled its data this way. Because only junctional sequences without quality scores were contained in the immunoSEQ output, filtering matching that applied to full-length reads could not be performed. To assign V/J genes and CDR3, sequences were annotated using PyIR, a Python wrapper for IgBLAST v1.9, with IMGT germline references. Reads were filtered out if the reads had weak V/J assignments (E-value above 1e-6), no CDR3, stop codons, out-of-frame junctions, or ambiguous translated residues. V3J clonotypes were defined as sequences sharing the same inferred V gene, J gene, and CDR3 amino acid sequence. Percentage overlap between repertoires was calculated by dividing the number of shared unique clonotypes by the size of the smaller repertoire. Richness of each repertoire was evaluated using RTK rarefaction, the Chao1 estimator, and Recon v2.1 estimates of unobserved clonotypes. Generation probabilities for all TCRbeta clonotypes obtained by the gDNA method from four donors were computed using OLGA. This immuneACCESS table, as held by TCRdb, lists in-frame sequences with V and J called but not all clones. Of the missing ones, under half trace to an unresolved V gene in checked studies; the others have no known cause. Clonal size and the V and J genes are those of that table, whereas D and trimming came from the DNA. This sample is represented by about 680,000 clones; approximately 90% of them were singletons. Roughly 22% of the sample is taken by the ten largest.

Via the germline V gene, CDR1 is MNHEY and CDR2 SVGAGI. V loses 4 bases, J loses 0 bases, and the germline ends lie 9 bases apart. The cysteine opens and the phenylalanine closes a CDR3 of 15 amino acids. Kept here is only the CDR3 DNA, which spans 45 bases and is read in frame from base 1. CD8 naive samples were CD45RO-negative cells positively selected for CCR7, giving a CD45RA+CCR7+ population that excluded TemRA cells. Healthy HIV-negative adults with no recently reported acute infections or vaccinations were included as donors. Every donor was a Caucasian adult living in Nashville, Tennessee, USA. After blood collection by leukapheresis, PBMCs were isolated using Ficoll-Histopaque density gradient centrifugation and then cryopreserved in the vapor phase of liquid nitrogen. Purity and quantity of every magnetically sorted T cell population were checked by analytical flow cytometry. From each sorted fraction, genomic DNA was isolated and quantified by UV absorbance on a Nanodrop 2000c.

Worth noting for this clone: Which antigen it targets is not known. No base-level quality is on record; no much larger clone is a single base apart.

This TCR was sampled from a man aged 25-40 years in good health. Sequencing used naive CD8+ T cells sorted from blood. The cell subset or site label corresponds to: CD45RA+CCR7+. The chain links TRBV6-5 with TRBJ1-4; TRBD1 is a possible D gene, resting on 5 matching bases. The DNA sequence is TGTGCCAGCAGTTGGGACGGAACAACTAATGAAAAACTGTTTTTT. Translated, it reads CASSWDGTTNEKLFF.